These 2 T cell receptor beta chains came from one sample sequenced in a study of cytomegalovirus exposure and HLA in healthy donors. The repertoire was sequenced with immunoSEQ multiplex PCR; TCRdb's copy has only in-frame clones and lacks some. The profile shows 60,000 or so clones, roughly 90% of them singletons. The sample taken for sequencing was PBMCs. Receptors were obtained from a woman between 25 and 40 years old in good health and CMV-seronegative.

This clone occurred once. The genes are TRBV23-1 and TRBJ1-1; D ambiguous. TRBV23-1 falls under the ORF class, with uncertain function. This CDR3 contains 13 residues. V was cut by 2 bases and J by 0 bases, with 4 bases left in between. The CDR3 region is CASSQILNTEAFF. The CDR3, as DNA: TGCGCCAGCAGTCAAATATTGAACACTGAAGCTTTCTTT.

CDR3 DNA sequence: TGTGCCAGCAGTGATGGGACACGGTCCGGGGAGCTGTTTTTT. As protein: CASSDGTRSGELFF. The chain is built from TRBV6-5 and TRBJ2-2, with TRBD1 as a possible D gene (6 bases). CDR1 is MNHEY, CDR2 SVGAGI, per germline. This CDR3 contains 14 residues. V lost 5 bases and J lost 6, with 13 bases in between.